This T cell receptor beta chain is drawn from a study of shared clonotypes between healthy human individuals. Across the whole study: CD8 memory received one plate per donor, CD8 naive two, CD4 memory three and CD4 naive three.

TCRdb's copy holds only in-frame clones and misses some; the assay was immunoSEQ multiplex PCR. This sample carries about 1.5 million clones, 98% of them seen once, and the ten largest clones take roughly 0.42%. Nashville, Tennessee was home to all donors, who were Caucasian adults. The investigators split CD4+ cells into a CD45RA+ naive subset and a CD45RA-negative memory subset. This CDR3 is 14 amino acids long. Looked up from germline, CDR1 is SGHTA and CDR2 is FQGTGA. V lost 5 bases, J lost 5 bases, and 2 bases stayed unmatched. The clonotype originates from a man aged 25 to 40 in good health. Sequencing used naive CD4+ T cells sorted from blood. Noted subset: CD45RA+ positively selected. The rearrangement links TRBV7-3 to TRBJ2-5; 13 bases are a match to TRBD2. Written as DNA, the CDR3 is TGTGCCAGCAGCCCGACTAGCGGGAGGGAGACCCAGTACTTC. It encodes CASSPTSGRETQYF.